These 17 T cell receptor beta chains originate from one sample sequenced in a study of human T cells and chemical hapten exposure. As for time point: patch test 3, about 24 weeks after DPC sensitization. The sample's treatment: therapeutic diphenylcyclopropenone sensitization with weekly scalp DPC. From the RACE reads, TCRdb called clonotypes with MiXCR, one entry per CDR3 protein. The repertoire holds 99,000 or so distinct CDR3 sequences, with approximately 36% as singletons. Sequences were derived from whole blood, sampled in connection with sensitization to the hapten diphenylcyclopropenone (DPC). All receptors come from a man aged 40-55 years with alopecia areata. Some clones in this sample may be carry-over from other donors' samples.

CDR3 sequence (DNA): TGTGCCAGCAGCCAGGGGGACAGGGGGCGCCCTGAGAAGCAGTACTTC. It is translated as CASSQGDRGRPEKQYF. This chain connects TRBV4-2 to TRBJ2-7; the match to TRBD1 covers 12 bases. Germline V gives CDR1 LGHNA, CDR2 YNFKEQ. The CDR3 consists of 16 residues. After removal of 3 bases from V and 8 bases from J, the junction contained 11 bases not matched to a gene.

This chain uses TRBV7-8 with TRBJ1-3; D remains ambiguous. Germline loops: CDR1 SGHVS, CDR2 FQNEAQ. Trimming stripped 7 bases from V and 0 bases from J, with 4 bases between. The CDR3 runs to 12 residues. CDR3 sequence (DNA): TGTGCCAGCACCTCCTCTGGAAACACCATATATTTT. This codes for CASTSSGNTIYF. Supplemented by reference TRBV7-8 and TRBJ1-3, the full variable domain reads GAGVSQSPRYKVAKRGQDVALRCDPISGHVSLFWYQQALGQGPEFLTYFQNEAQLDKSGLPSDRFFAERPEGSVSTLKIQRTQQEDSAVYLCASTSSGNTIYFGEGSWLTVV.

The gene calls are TRBV5-4 and TRBJ2-1, with 10 bases that match TRBD1. V lost 5 bases and J lost 5; bases outside the gene matches: 4. CDR3 length: 14 residues. Germline V gene lookup returns CDR1 SGHNT and CDR2 YYREEE (reference sequence). The CDR3 region is CASRADRGDNEQFF. The CDR3, as DNA: TGTGCCAGCAGGGCGGACAGGGGGGACAATGAGCAGTTCTTC.

V and J are TRBV7-3 and TRBJ1-2, with D possibly TRBD1 on 6 matching bases. Trimming removed 3 bases from V and 6 bases from J, with 14 bases in between. Germline V gives CDR1 SGHTA, CDR2 FQGTGA. CDR3 length: 14 residues. DNA for the CDR3: TGTGCCAGCAGCTTTCTACCGGGACAAGATGGCTACACCTTC. Amino acid sequence: CASSFLPGQDGYTF.

This clonotype was recorded a few times. The rearrangement links TRBV24-1 to TRBJ2-3; TRBD1 or TRBD2 may be the D gene (5 bases each). Germline V lookup: CDR1 KGHDR, CDR2 SFDVKD. This CDR3 region has 15 residues. V was shortened by 3 bases and J by 5 bases, with 14 bases between the two germline ends. The CDR3 DNA reads TGTGCCACCAGTGATGGGACGCCCGGTGGAGATACGCAGTATTTT. Amino acid sequence: CATSDGTPGGDTQYF.

DNA for the CDR3: TGTGCCAGCAGTTCCGCCGGCGGGGCCCCCTACAATGAGCAGTTCTTC. Residues: CASSSAGGAPYNEQFF. The chain has TRBV6-2 or TRBV6-3 and TRBJ2-1; perhaps TRBD2 as D (6 bases). Per the germline V gene, CDR1 is MNHEY and CDR2 is SVGEGT. The CDR3 has 16 residues. Trimming pared 4 bases from V and 2 bases from J, leaving 15 bases between.

The genes are TRBV7-9 and TRBJ1-5; 7 nucleotides align to TRBD1. Per germline, CDR1 SEHNR and CDR2 FQNEAQ (reference sequence). V was clipped by 1 base and J by 7 bases; unmatched bases: 7. CDR3 length equals 15 residues. CDR3 coding DNA: TGTGCCAGCAGCTTAGTTCCCCCAGGGGGACAGCCCCAGCATTTT. Amino acid sequence: CASSLVPPGGQPQHF.

J is TRBJ2-1 and V is TRBV7-8, with 7 positions matching TRBD2. In germline, CDR1 is SGHVS, CDR2 FQNEAQ. J was trimmed by 8 bases and V by 2 bases; bases with no gene match: 9. The CDR3 is 15 residues long. CDR3 bases: TGTGCCAGCAGCTTACGCGGGAGAGATTTAGATGAGCAGTTCTTC. Translation: CASSLRGRDLDEQFF.

This clonotype was picked up a small number of times. The chain couples TRBV7-9 to TRBJ2-7, with no clear D. The CDR3 is made up of 14 amino acids. Germline assignment: CDR1 SEHNR and CDR2 FQNEAQ (reference sequence). With 5 bases removed from V and 7 bases from J, the gap between germline ends came to 18 bases. This CDR3 reads CASSPLRGFGEQYF. CDR3 DNA sequence: TGTGCCAGCAGCCCCCTTCGTGGGTTCGGGGAGCAGTACTTC.

This chain connects TRBV5-1 to TRBJ2-3; D assignment may be TRBD1 or TRBD2 (5 bases each). The germline V gene has CDR1 SGHRS and CDR2 YFSETQ. The CDR3 loop spans 15 amino acids. V lost 4 bases, J lost 4 bases, and 16 bases lay in between. The CDR3 DNA follows: TGCGCCAGCAGCCTTTCACGAGGGGTGGCAGATACGCAGTATTTT. The encoded protein is CASSLSRGVADTQYF. Full variable domain (remainder filled in from reference TRBV5-1 and TRBJ2-3): KAGVTQTPRYLIKTRGQQVTLSCSPISGHRSVSWYQQTPGQGLQFLFEYFSETQRNKGNFPGRFSGRQFSNSRSEMNVSTLELGDSALYLCASSLSRGVADTQYFGPGTRLTVL.

This clonotype occurred a few times. V gene TRBV10-3 combines with J gene TRBJ2-3, with 10 positions matching TRBD1. The CDR3 is 15 residues long. Trimming at V came to 7 bases and at J to 4 bases, leaving 8 bases not matched to a gene. Germline loops: CDR1 ENHRY, CDR2 SYGVKD. CDR3 in DNA: TGTGCCATCACTGGGACAGGGGTTGGGGCAGATACGCAGTATTTT. It specifies CAITGTGVGADTQYF.

The J gene is TRBJ2-4, the V gene TRBV6-5, with D unresolved. The germline V and J ends were trimmed by 0 bases and 1 base, with 10 bases remaining between them. CDR3 length: 16 amino acids. CDR1 is MNHEY and CDR2 is SVGAGI in the germline V gene. The CDR3 reads CASSYSMGIAKNIQYF. The CDR3 nucleotides read TGTGCCAGCAGTTACTCTATGGGAATCGCCAAAAACATTCAGTACTTC.

The table lists this clonotype with a few counts. The V and J genes are TRBV2 and TRBJ2-7, with TRBD2 matching 7 bases. Germline CDR1 reads SNHLY; CDR2 reads FYNNEI. With 1 base clipped from V and 7 bases from J, the junction kept 10 bases outside the gene matches. This CDR3 has 15 residues. The CDR3 bases are TGTGCCAGCAGTGAAGAGTGGCTAGCGGAGGGGGAGCAGTACTTC. Encoded protein: CASSEEWLAEGEQYF.

The V and J genes are TRBV29-1 and TRBJ2-5, with 7 bases identical to TRBD1. The J segment lost 1 base and the V segment lost 4 bases, leaving 6 bases of the junction unmatched. This CDR3 region has 14 residues. Germline V gene data show CDR1 as SQVTM and CDR2 as ANQGSEA. CDR3 sequence: CSVVGQAIQETQYF. As DNA, the CDR3 is TGCAGCGTTGTCGGACAGGCAATCCAAGAGACCCAGTACTTC.

This clonotype has a handful of counts. The chain uses TRBV12-3 or TRBV12-4 and TRBJ2-7; no reliable D call. V lost 7 bases, J lost 5 bases, and 15 bases lay in between. The CDR3 contains 13 residues. CDR3 nucleotide sequence: TGTGCCAGCATTACCGACGGTCGGAACGAGCAGTACTTC. Translated: CASITDGRNEQYF.

This clonotype was counted only a few times. The rearrangement joins TRBV6-2 or TRBV6-3 to TRBJ2-3, with D uncertain. CDR3 length: 13 amino acids. Germline assignment: CDR1 MNHEY and CDR2 SVGEGT. Trimming took 6 bases from V and 5 from J, leaving 12 bases between them. In DNA, the CDR3 is TGTGCCAGCAGGTCAAATTCCGAAGATACGCAGTATTTT. Translating it yields CASRSNSEDTQYF.

This clonotype was seen once. The V call is TRBV28, the J call TRBJ1-1, with D possibly matching TRBD1 (5 bases). The CDR3 extends over 16 amino acids. Germline V gene data show CDR1 as MDHEN and CDR2 as SYDVKM. V gave up 1 base and J gave up 7 bases, with 19 bases separating them. The CDR3 sequence: CASSLSWEGTKSEAFF. The CDR3 DNA follows: TGTGCCAGCAGTTTATCCTGGGAGGGGACGAAAAGTGAAGCTTTCTTT.